This entry is about one T cell receptor beta chain. What it binds is not known. The record originates from a study of cytomegalovirus exposure and HLA in healthy donors. Study-wide results and limits: TCR clusters originating in the first cohort tended to co-occur in the roughly 130 validation repertoires, according to a later analysis. The authors listed approximately 150 TCR beta chains as cytomegalovirus-associated.

Measured with immunoSEQ multiplex PCR; TCRdb has only the in-frame clones, and not every one. The sample carries 250,000 to 300,000 clones, almost 90% recorded once. This CDR3 comprises 15 residues. Germline CDR1 and CDR2: SQVTM and ANQGSEA. Trimming took 3 bases from V and 0 from J, leaving 12 bases between them. The TCR originated in a woman in her late teens or twenties in good health and CMV-seronegative. The V call is TRBV29-1, the J call TRBJ1-3; perhaps TRBD1 as D (6 bases). The sequenced sample consisted of PBMCs. The DNA of the CDR3 is TGCAGCGTTGAGGTACCGGACAGCTCTGGAAACACCATATATTTT. It translates to CSVEVPDSSGNTIYF.